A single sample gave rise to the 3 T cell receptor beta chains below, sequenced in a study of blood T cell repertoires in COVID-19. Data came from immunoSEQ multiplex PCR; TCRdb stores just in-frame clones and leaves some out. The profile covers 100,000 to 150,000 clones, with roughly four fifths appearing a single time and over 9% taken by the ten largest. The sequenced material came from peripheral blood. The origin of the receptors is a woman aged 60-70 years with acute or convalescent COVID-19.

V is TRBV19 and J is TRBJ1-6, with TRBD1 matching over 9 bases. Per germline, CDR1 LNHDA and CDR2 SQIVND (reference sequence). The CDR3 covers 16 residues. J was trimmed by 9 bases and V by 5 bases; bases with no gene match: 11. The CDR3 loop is CASSPGTGRETSPLHF. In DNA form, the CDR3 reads TGTGCCAGTAGTCCAGGGACAGGGCGGGAGACTTCACCCCTCCACTTT.

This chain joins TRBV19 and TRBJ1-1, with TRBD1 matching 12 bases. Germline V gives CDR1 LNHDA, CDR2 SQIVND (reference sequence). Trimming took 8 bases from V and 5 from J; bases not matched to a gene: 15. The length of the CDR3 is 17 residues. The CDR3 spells CASRTLGTGGMWTEAFF. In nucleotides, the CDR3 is TGTGCCAGTCGTACCCTCGGGACAGGGGGCATGTGGACTGAAGCTTTCTTT.

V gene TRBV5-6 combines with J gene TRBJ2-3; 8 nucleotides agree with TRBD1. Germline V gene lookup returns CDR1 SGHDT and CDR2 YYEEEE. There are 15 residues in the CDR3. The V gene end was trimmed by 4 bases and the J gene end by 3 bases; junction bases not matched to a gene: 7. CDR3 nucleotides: TGTGCCAGCAGCCGGACAGGGTTTGGGACAGATACGCAGTATTTT. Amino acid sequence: CASSRTGFGTDTQYF.